This TCR beta chain was found in a study of shared clonotypes between healthy human individuals (dated by TCRdb to about 2020). About the study as a whole: Two women and three men aged 18 to 49 years were included in the cohort. Per donor, three plates each were used for CD4 naive and CD4 memory, two for CD8 naive, and one for CD8 memory. Blood TCR repertoires of roughly five healthy adults were deeply sequenced to estimate repertoire size and the extent of clonotype sharing between individuals. To increase sequencing depth and limit assay-specific biases, TCR repertoire library preparation and sequencing were carried out by different laboratories using diverse techniques. Leukapheresis yielded between about 0.94 and 8.9 billion PBMCs per donor.

Healthy HIV-negative adults with no recently reported acute infections or vaccinations were included as donors. All donors were Caucasian adults living in Nashville, Tennessee, USA. CD4+ T cells were enriched through magnetic negative selection, after which naive cells were positively selected on CD45RA and the remaining negative fraction served as the memory subset. After blood collection by leukapheresis, PBMCs were isolated using Ficoll-Histopaque density gradient centrifugation and then cryopreserved in the vapor phase of liquid nitrogen. Analytical flow cytometry was used to check the purity and quantity of every magnetically sorted T cell population. From each sorted fraction, genomic DNA was isolated and quantified by UV absorbance on a Nanodrop 2000c. TCR CDR3 regions were amplified from genomic DNA by multiplex PCR using the deep immunoSEQ assay. Extracted genomic DNA from each cell subset was distributed evenly across all wells of several immunoSEQ 96-well plates, and each plate was treated as a replicate. For sorted subsets, around 200 ng genomic DNA, equal to about 30,000 T cell genomes, was loaded into each replicate PCR. Purified libraries were measured with a Qubit 3.0 fluorometer, size-checked on a Bioanalyzer 2100, and measured again with the KAPA Library Quantification kit. A separate single-read 150-cycle Illumina NextSeq 550 flow cell was used to sequence each immunoSEQ 96-well plate. The study's processing was this. Because the immunoSEQ output held only junctional sequences and lacked quality scores, the filtering could not match the filtering applied to full-length reads. Sequences were annotated with PyIR, a Python wrapper for IgBLAST v1.9, using IMGT germline references to assign V/J genes and CDR3. Reads with weak V/J assignments (E-value above 1e-6), missing CDR3, stop codons, out-of-frame junctions, or ambiguous translated residues were removed. A V3J clonotype was defined by an identical inferred V gene, J gene, and CDR3 amino acid sequence. The percentage overlap between two repertoires was calculated by dividing the number of shared unique clonotypes by the size of the smaller repertoire. Three approaches were used to assess repertoire richness: RTK rarefaction, the Chao1 estimator, and Recon v2.1 estimates of unobserved clonotypes. OLGA was used to compute generation probabilities for all TCRbeta clonotypes that the gDNA method yielded from a handful of donors. Entries here come from immuneACCESS through TCRdb and include only in-frame sequences with V and J called. Some clones fail to appear in such tables; in the studies checked, an unresolved V gene covers under half of the shortfall, and the cause of the remainder is unknown. From that table come the V and J calls and clone size; the DNA was used to work out D and trimming. This sample lists 2 million to 3 million clones; over 85% were detected once. Together, the top ten hold about 0.34% of the sample.

As for this clone: What this receptor recognizes is not known. Base qualities were left out, and no much larger clone turns up one base away.

Results the study describes overall, beyond this receptor: Pairwise subsampling indicated that sequencing depth was expected to affect the degree of clonotype sharing among donors. Clonotypes shared by all four sorted-subset donors showed higher generation probabilities than non-shared clonotypes. Even with the large sequencing depth, rarefaction of the sorted-subset datasets indicated that sequencing was incomplete. Because the study included only a small number of donors, the genetic and exposure-history diversity represented was limited. Only blood was sampled, and tissue TCR repertoires likely differ from those in blood. Sharing across several donors was observed for 5% to 6.5% of naive CD4, under 4% of naive CD8, 2.3% of memory CD4, and roughly 0.4% of memory CD8 clonotypes. Estimated clonotype richness was generally larger for naive than for memory subsets.

What was sequenced was naive CD4+ T cells from PBMCs. The intended sense of this specimen's cell subset or site label: CD45RA+ positively selected. This clonotype was obtained from a young man in good health. Some clones in this sample may be carry-over from other donors' samples.

The DNA reads as follows: TGTGCCAGTAGTCGGGGTAGGGGGACAGGTACTTACGAGCAGTACTTC. Its coded protein is CASSRGRGTGTYEQYF. The chain is encoded by TRBV19 joined to TRBJ2-7; TRBD1 lines up with 8 middle nucleotides. CDR1 and CDR2 are read off the germline V gene (reference sequence) as LNHDA and SQIVND. The V end gives up 5 bases and the J end 4 bases, leaving 13 bases in the junction not matched to a gene. Reading from cysteine to phenylalanine, the CDR3 counts 16 amino acids. Of the read, only the CDR3 DNA is kept; its 48 bases are in frame from base 1.